This T cell receptor beta chain was recorded in a study of blood T cell repertoires in COVID-19. Study details: The origin of the acute and convalescent COVID-19 samples was the United States, Italy and Spain. From T cells, B-cell-depleted T cells, or PBMCs came the material, which was cDNA or gDNA.

The CDR3 is made up of 13 amino acids. With V trimmed by 7 bases and J by 5 bases, 4 bases remained unmatched. Germline V gives CDR1 SGHNT, CDR2 YYREEE (reference sequence). Per the original methods: Counts of nucleated cells, estimated from reference gene primer amplification, were obtained. Profiled with immunoSEQ multiplex PCR; TCRdb holds only in-frame clones, not every one. The V and J calls and clone size are taken from that table; D and trimming were inferred from the DNA. Among 30,000 to 50,000 clones listed, approximately 89% were seen once. The origin of this receptor is a man aged 55 to 70 with acute or convalescent COVID-19. The V call is TRBV5-4, the J call TRBJ2-5, with 11 bases aligning to TRBD1. Sequencing was performed on peripheral blood. CDR3 nucleotides: TGTGCCAGCTCGGGACAGGGGGTTGAGACCCAGTACTTC. Translated: CASSGQGVETQYF.